Sequencing of this T cell receptor beta chain was carried out in a study of cytomegalovirus exposure and HLA in healthy donors. With respect to this clone: Its specificity is not known.

PCR was performed using 60 Vbeta and 13 Jbeta primers. The table came from immunoSEQ multiplex PCR; TCRdb's copy has only in-frame clones and leaves some out. Of 100,000 to 150,000 clones in the sample, around 69% are singletons; the top ten hold approximately 2.6%. Findings and caveats of the study: Later analysis associated a missense DCLRE1C variant with TCR beta V- and J-gene trimming. Accurate predictions that matched the HLA-A and HLA-B alleles of most subjects were reportedly made from TCR beta sequences. According to the study, some 160 TCR beta chains were cytomegalovirus-associated.

The sample consisted of PBMCs. This TCR was sampled from a human donor in good health.

The CDR3 loop is CASSPKGRGPYNEQFF. Here the CDR3 DNA reads TGTGCCAGCAGCCCAAAGGGGAGGGGACCCTACAATGAGCAGTTCTTC. The chain recombines TRBV9 with TRBJ2-1, with 7 bases matching TRBD2. The length of the CDR3 is 16 residues. Germline trimming cut 4 bases from V and 2 bases from J; bases unmatched to any gene: 9. Germline V gives CDR1 SGDLS, CDR2 YYNGEE.